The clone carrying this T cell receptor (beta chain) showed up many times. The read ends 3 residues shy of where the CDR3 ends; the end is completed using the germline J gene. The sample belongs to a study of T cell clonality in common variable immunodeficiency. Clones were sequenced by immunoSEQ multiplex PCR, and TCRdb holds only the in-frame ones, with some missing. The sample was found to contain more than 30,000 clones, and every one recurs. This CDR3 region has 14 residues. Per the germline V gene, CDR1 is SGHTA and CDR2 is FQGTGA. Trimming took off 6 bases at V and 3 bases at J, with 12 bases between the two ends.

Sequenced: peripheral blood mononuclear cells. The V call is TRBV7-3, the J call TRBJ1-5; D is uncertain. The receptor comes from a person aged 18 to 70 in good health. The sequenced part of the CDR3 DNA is TGTGCCAGCAGGAAATACAGCCTCAATCAGCCC. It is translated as CASRKYSLNQP. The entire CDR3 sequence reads CASRKYSLNQPQHF.